This is a list of T cell receptor beta chains from one sample in a study of blood T cells in healthy people across ages. TCRdb re-analysed the 5' RACE reads in MiXCR, keeping a single row per CDR3 protein. The sample includes 1.5 million to 1.9 million distinct CDR3 sequences, approximately 43% seen only once; the top ten take less than 5%. Source material: blood. These receptor sequences come from a woman aged 18-30 years in good health. Each CDR3 is given with its conserved first and last residue. A D gene is named only where the DNA matches it firmly. Clone size, where shown, is once, few, many, or a class for clones that have expanded.

d_gene | abundance | j_gene | v_gene | CDR3nt | CDR3aa
- | - | TRBJ2-7 | TRBV9 | TGTGCCAGCAGCCCTAGCCCCACGGACCGATACGAGCAGTACTTC | CASSPSPTDRYEQYF
- | few | TRBJ2-1 | TRBV25-1 | TGTGCCAGCAGTGAAAGTGGCGAGAGACAAAATGAGCAGTTCTTC | CASSESGERQNEQFF
- | - | TRBJ2-7 | TRBV27 | TGTGCCAGCAGTTACCAACACCTCCGGGAGATCCCAGATAACTACGAGCAGTACTTC | CASSYQHLREIPDNYEQYF
- | - | TRBJ1-6 | TRBV7-2 | TGTGCCAGCAGCCCTCAGCGGCGAACGATGGCCTCACCCCTCCACTTT | CASSPQRRTMASPLHF
TRBD1 | - | TRBJ2-5 | TRBV5-5 | TGTGCCAGCAGCAGAACAAACAGGGGAGAGACCCAGTACTTC | CASSRTNRGETQYF
- | - | TRBJ1-4 | TRBV7-9 | TGTGCCAGCGGCTTACGGGGGTGGGGTGAAAAACTGTTTTTT | CASGLRGWGEKLFF
- | few | TRBJ2-5 | TRBV2 | TGTGCCAGCAGTGAGCCACGATCAGAAGAGACCCAGTACTTC | CASSEPRSEETQYF
TRBD1 | - | TRBJ2-7 | TRBV3-1 | TGTGCCAGCAGCCAAGGTTTTCACAGGGGAGTCGAGCAGTACTTC | CASSQGFHRGVEQYF
TRBD1 | - | TRBJ2-3 | TRBV6-6 | TGTGCCAGCAGACAGGGGGTCACAGATACGCAGTATTTT | CASRQGVTDTQYF
TRBD1 | few | TRBJ2-7 | TRBV19 | TGTGCCAGTAGATCCGGGACAGGGAGCTCCTACGAGCAGTACTTC | CASRSGTGSSYEQYF
- | - | TRBJ2-1 | TRBV7-2 | TGTGCCAGCAGCTCCCGGGGGCGGTTCACCTCCAATGAGCAGTTCTTC | CASSSRGRFTSNEQFF
- | - | TRBJ1-1 | TRBV13 | TGTGCCAGCAGCTCCCCGGGCCTCGGGGATACTGAAGCTTTCTTT | CASSSPGLGDTEAFF
- | - | TRBJ2-1 | TRBV6-2/TRBV6-3 | TGTGCCAGCAGTGCCCCCGGGAAAAGACATGAGCAGTTCTTC | CASSAPGKRHEQFF
- | - | TRBJ2-7 | TRBV4-1 | TGCGCCAGCAGCCACGGGGCCATAATAAGAGCCGACGAGCAGTACTTC | CASSHGAIIRADEQYF
- | many | TRBJ2-3 | TRBV29-1 | TGCAGCGCCCGTGACGGGAGATTATTAGATACGCAGTATTTT | CSARDGRLLDTQYF
- | - | TRBJ2-3 | TRBV4-3 | TGCGCCAGCAGCCCCTTCAAATCCGGGAGAGACACAGATACGCAGTATTTT | CASSPFKSGRDTDTQYF
- | once | TRBJ1-5 | TRBV9 | TGTGCCAGCAGCGTAGAAACGGCTTATAGCAATCAGTCCCAGCATTTT | CASSVETAYSNQSQHF
- | - | TRBJ1-6 | TRBV28 | TGTGCCAGCATCGGGGACGGACTATCCTCACCCCTCCACTTT | CASIGDGLSSPLHF
- | few | TRBJ2-1 | TRBV3-1 | TGTGCCAGCAGCCCCCCCCCGGGGGAAAATGAGCAGTTCTTC | CASSPPPGENEQFF
- | - | TRBJ1-1 | TRBV27 | TGTGCCAGCAGTTATTCCCCTCGGGCTAACACTGAAGCTTTCTTT | CASSYSPRANTEAFF
- | - | TRBJ1-1 | TRBV27 | TGTGCCAGCGGACCTGAGGGGCATGAAGCTTTCTTT | CASGPEGHEAFF
TRBD1 | few | TRBJ2-5 | TRBV24-1 | TGTGCCACCAGTGATCCGGGACAGGGCTATGAGCAGTACTTC | CATSDPGQGYEQYF
- | - | TRBJ1-4 | TRBV11-2 | TGTGCCAGCAGCACAGGGAGTCAGGGGTCAACTAATGAAAAACTGTTTTTT | CASSTGSQGSTNEKLFF
- | - | TRBJ2-5 | TRBV4-1 | TGCGCCAGCAGCCAAGTGCCCCCTCAGGGGGAGACCCAGTACTTC | CASSQVPPQGETQYF
- | - | TRBJ2-7 | TRBV18 | TGTGCCAGCTCACCAGAGTGGGACTCCTACGAGCAGTACTTC | CASSPEWDSYEQYF
TRBD1 | - | TRBJ2-7 | TRBV27 | TGTGCCAGCAGTTTATCTTACGGGACAGGGGGCGCGACCTACGAGCAGTACTTC | CASSLSYGTGGATYEQYF
- | many | TRBJ2-1 | TRBV4-1 | TGCGCCAGCAGCCGCGGTAGAAATGAGCAGTTCTTC | CASSRGRNEQFF
TRBD2 | - | TRBJ2-1 | TRBV7-6 | TGTGCCAGCAGCTTAGACCTAGCGGGAGGTTGGAATGAGCAGTTCTTC | CASSLDLAGGWNEQFF
- | - | TRBJ2-5 | TRBV30 | TGTGCCTGGAGTGTACGGGCAGGGATAGGGCAGTACTTC | CAWSVRAGIGQYF
- | - | TRBJ1-3 | TRBV20-1 | TGCAGTGCTAGAAAAGGGGATTTTGGAAACACCATATATTTT | CSARKGDFGNTIYF
- | few | TRBJ1-1 | TRBV5-5 | TGTGCCAGCAGTCAACAGGGCTCGATGGGTTTGGCTTTCTTT | CASSQQGSMGLAFF
TRBD1 | - | TRBJ1-5 | TRBV12-3/TRBV12-4 | TGTGCCAGCAGCGGACAGGGGGTAAGACAGCCCCAGAATTTT | CASSGQGVRQPQNF
- | - | TRBJ2-4 | TRBV27 | TGTGCCAGCAGTTTACGGGGCTCCAAAAACATTCAGTACTTC | CASSLRGSKNIQYF
- | - | TRBJ2-5 | TRBV20-1 | TGCAGTGCTACCAAGGAGGGGGAGACCCAGTACTTC | CSATKEGETQYF
TRBD2 | - | TRBJ2-1 | TRBV27 | TGTGCCAGCAGTTTATCGTCTAGCGGGGGGCCGAGTAATGAGCAGTTCTTC | CASSLSSSGGPSNEQFF
- | few | TRBJ1-6 | TRBV7-6 | TGTGCCAGCAGCTACAGCGTGATGGGGAATTCACCCCTCCACTTT | CASSYSVMGNSPLHF
TRBD1 | - | TRBJ2-7 | TRBV2 | TGTGCCAGCAGTGCCTGGACAGGGGGCTCCTACGAGCAGTACTTC | CASSAWTGGSYEQYF
TRBD2 | once | TRBJ2-3 | TRBV12-3/TRBV12-4 | TGTGCCAGCAGTTTATTAGCCCTAGCGGGAGTATCGGGCACAGATGCGCAATATTTT | CASSLLALAGVSGTDAQYF
- | - | TRBJ1-1 | TRBV4-2 | TGTGCCAGCAGCCAAGATTGGGGGGGGAATACTGAAGCTTTCTTT | CASSQDWGGNTEAFF
- | few | TRBJ1-4 | TRBV6-6 | TGTGCCAGCAGTTACGGCGTCCGATACGAAAAACTGTTTTTT | CASSYGVRYEKLFF
TRBD1 | many | TRBJ1-2 | TRBV4-2 | TGCGCCAGCAGCCAAGGGACAGGGGACGGCTACACCTTC | CASSQGTGDGYTF
TRBD2 | few | TRBJ2-4 | TRBV6-5 | TGTGCCAGCAGTTACTCCAGCGGGAGGTCAGGGGAGCAGTACTTC | CASSYSSGRSGEQYF
- | - | TRBJ1-1 | TRBV6-2/TRBV6-3 | TGTGCCAGCAGGATGCTCCGTGGAACTGAAGCTTTCTTT | CASRMLRGTEAFF
TRBD2 | - | TRBJ2-1 | TRBV27 | TGTGCCACCTCGGGACTAGCGGATGAGCAGTTCTTC | CATSGLADEQFF
- | many | TRBJ1-2 | TRBV5-1 | TGCGCCAGCAGGGAACAGCGAACTGACTATGGCTACACCTTC | CASREQRTDYGYTF
TRBD1 | - | TRBJ2-7 | TRBV4-1 | TGCGCCAGCAGCCAATCGCCGGGACAGGGTACCTACGAGCAGTACTTC | CASSQSPGQGTYEQYF
- | - | TRBJ2-5 | TRBV6-5 | TGTGCCAGCAGTTACGCGATGGGGCCAGGGGAGACCCAGTACTTC | CASSYAMGPGETQYF
- | few | TRBJ2-3 | TRBV10-3 | TGTGCCATCAGTGAACTTGCGACAGATACGCAGTATTTT | CAISELATDTQYF
- | - | TRBJ2-7 | TRBV5-5 | TGTGCCAGCAGCTTTCAACCTGGCAGCAGTTACGAGCAGTACTTC | CASSFQPGSSYEQYF
- | few | TRBJ1-4 | TRBV20-1 | TGCAGTGCTAGTCCCCAGGGCGTAGGTGAAAAACTGTTTTTT | CSASPQGVGEKLFF
- | - | TRBJ1-6 | TRBV20-1 | TGCAGTGCTAGAGATCTCACGTCCAATAATTCACCCCTCCACTTT | CSARDLTSNNSPLHF
- | - | TRBJ1-2 | TRBV6-2/TRBV6-3 | TGTGCCAGCATCCCTTGGGGGAAACACTATGGCTATACCTTC | CASIPWGKHYGYTF